These T cell receptor beta chains were read from a single sample in a study of blood T cell repertoires in COVID-19. Only in-frame clones appear in the TCRdb table, and some are missing; sequencing was by immunoSEQ multiplex PCR. The data hold more than 300,000 clones, with about 88% observed a single time. Sequencing was carried out using peripheral blood. These TCRs come from a woman in her seventies with COVID-19, enrolled during active disease. The CDR3 runs from the conserved cysteine through the conserved F or W. The order of the fields is clone size, J gene, V gene, D gene, CDR3 protein, CDR3 DNA. D genes are given only for firm matches. The size field is filled for only some rows; it gives once, few, many or a size class.

abundance: -
j_gene: TRBJ1-3
v_gene: TRBV21-1
d_gene: -
CDR3aa: CASSSQGVFRNTIYF
CDR3nt: TGTGCCAGCAGCTCACAGGGGGTGTTTCGAAACACCATATATTTT

abundance: -
j_gene: TRBJ2-7
v_gene: TRBV7-9
d_gene: -
CDR3aa: CASSLNFPYEQYF
CDR3nt: TGTGCCAGCAGCTTAAACTTCCCCTACGAGCAGTACTTC

abundance: few
j_gene: TRBJ2-5
v_gene: TRBV7-9
d_gene: -
CDR3aa: CASSFDLALQETQYF
CDR3nt: TGTGCCAGCAGCTTCGACTTGGCACTCCAAGAGACCCAGTACTTC

abundance: -
j_gene: TRBJ2-7
v_gene: TRBV7-9
d_gene: TRBD1
CDR3aa: CASSSRDRAFEQYF
CDR3nt: TGTGCCAGCAGCAGCCGGGACAGGGCCTTTGAGCAGTACTTC

abundance: -
j_gene: TRBJ2-7
v_gene: TRBV2
d_gene: TRBD2
CDR3aa: CASSDPLAGFTHEQYF
CDR3nt: TGTGCCAGCAGTGATCCCCTAGCGGGGTTTACCCACGAGCAGTACTTC

abundance: -
j_gene: TRBJ1-2
v_gene: TRBV28
d_gene: -
CDR3aa: CASSLGQFYGYTF
CDR3nt: TGTGCCAGCAGCTTGGGGCAATTCTATGGCTACACCTTC

abundance: -
j_gene: TRBJ1-2
v_gene: TRBV20-1
d_gene: -
CDR3aa: CSAPQGGGYTF
CDR3nt: TGCAGTGCTCCACAGGGTGGTGGCTACACCTTC

abundance: -
j_gene: TRBJ2-5
v_gene: TRBV5-1
d_gene: -
CDR3aa: CASSRSLTREETQYF
CDR3nt: TGCGCCAGCAGCCGATCGCTAACTAGGGAAGAGACCCAGTACTTC

abundance: -
j_gene: TRBJ1-2
v_gene: TRBV5-6
d_gene: TRBD1
CDR3aa: CASSSGTGWNGYTF
CDR3nt: TGTGCCAGCAGCTCGGGGACAGGGTGGAATGGCTACACCTTC

abundance: -
j_gene: TRBJ2-1
v_gene: TRBV18
d_gene: -
CDR3aa: CASSPLAGWDEQFF
CDR3nt: TGTGCCAGCTCACCATTGGCAGGATGGGATGAGCAGTTCTTC

abundance: -
j_gene: TRBJ1-2
v_gene: TRBV5-6
d_gene: -
CDR3aa: CASSGGANYGYTF
CDR3nt: TGTGCCAGCAGCGGGGGGGCTAACTATGGCTACACCTTC

abundance: -
j_gene: TRBJ2-1
v_gene: TRBV6-1
d_gene: TRBD2
CDR3aa: CASSENGLAGGDEQFF
CDR3nt: TGTGCCAGCAGTGAAAACGGACTAGCGGGGGGGGATGAGCAGTTCTTC

abundance: -
j_gene: TRBJ1-1
v_gene: TRBV6-6
d_gene: -
CDR3aa: CASTRGVEAFF
CDR3nt: TGTGCCAGCACCCGAGGAGTGGAAGCTTTCTTT

abundance: -
j_gene: TRBJ1-1
v_gene: TRBV2
d_gene: -
CDR3aa: CASSEARTDHEAFF
CDR3nt: TGTGCCAGCAGTGAAGCTCGGACAGACCATGAAGCTTTCTTT

abundance: -
j_gene: TRBJ2-1
v_gene: TRBV7-9
d_gene: TRBD2
CDR3aa: CASSLVSLAGDEQFF
CDR3nt: TGTGCCAGCAGCTTAGTGTCACTAGCGGGGGATGAGCAGTTCTTC

abundance: -
j_gene: TRBJ1-1
v_gene: TRBV19
d_gene: TRBD1
CDR3aa: CASRTGVAEAFF
CDR3nt: TGTGCCAGTAGGACAGGGGTGGCTGAAGCTTTCTTT

abundance: few
j_gene: TRBJ1-5
v_gene: TRBV18
d_gene: TRBD1
CDR3aa: CASSPYEGALGQPQHF
CDR3nt: TGTGCCAGCTCACCTTATGAGGGGGCGCTTGGTCAGCCCCAGCATTTT

abundance: -
j_gene: TRBJ2-3
v_gene: TRBV4-1
d_gene: TRBD1
CDR3aa: CASSLKGTGGSTDTQYF
CDR3nt: TGCGCCAGCAGCCTAAAGGGGACAGGGGGCTCCACAGATACGCAGTATTTT

abundance: -
j_gene: TRBJ1-6
v_gene: TRBV2
d_gene: TRBD1
CDR3aa: CASSEAQGARSPLHF
CDR3nt: TGTGCCAGCAGTGAAGCCCAGGGGGCGAGATCACCCCTCCACTTT

abundance: -
j_gene: TRBJ1-1
v_gene: TRBV7-9
d_gene: TRBD1
CDR3aa: CASSLPGTGMIEAFF
CDR3nt: TGTGCCAGCAGCTTACCCGGGACAGGGATGATTGAAGCTTTCTTT

abundance: -
j_gene: TRBJ1-2
v_gene: TRBV27
d_gene: TRBD1
CDR3aa: CASSPDRENGNGYTF
CDR3nt: TGTGCCAGCAGTCCGGACAGGGAAAATGGGAATGGCTACACCTTC

abundance: -
j_gene: TRBJ1-4
v_gene: TRBV5-1
d_gene: -
CDR3aa: CASSEEGEKLFF
CDR3nt: TGCGCCAGCAGCGAGGAGGGGGAAAAACTGTTTTTT

abundance: -
j_gene: TRBJ2-7
v_gene: TRBV7-8
d_gene: TRBD2
CDR3aa: CASSLIASGGFSYEQYF
CDR3nt: TGTGCCAGCAGCTTAATCGCTAGCGGGGGTTTCTCCTACGAGCAGTACTTC

abundance: -
j_gene: TRBJ1-6
v_gene: TRBV6-5
d_gene: TRBD1
CDR3aa: CASSSGTANSPLHF
CDR3nt: TGTGCCAGCAGTTCCGGGACAGCGAATTCACCCCTCCACTTT

abundance: once
j_gene: TRBJ2-1
v_gene: TRBV5-8
d_gene: TRBD2
CDR3aa: CASSLGTASGRNEQFF
CDR3nt: TGTGCCAGCAGCTTGGGGACGGCTAGCGGGCGCAATGAGCAGTTCTTC

abundance: -
j_gene: TRBJ2-3
v_gene: TRBV30
d_gene: -
CDR3aa: CAWSWTVSTDTQYF
CDR3nt: TGTGCCTGGAGTTGGACAGTTAGCACAGATACGCAGTATTTT

abundance: -
j_gene: TRBJ2-7
v_gene: TRBV19
d_gene: -
CDR3aa: CASSITDSPYEQYF
CDR3nt: TGTGCCAGTAGTATTACAGACAGTCCCTACGAGCAGTACTTC

abundance: many
j_gene: TRBJ2-7
v_gene: TRBV18
d_gene: TRBD2
CDR3aa: CASSPPSAGSHEQYF
CDR3nt: TGTGCCAGCTCACCACCGTCAGCGGGGAGTCACGAGCAGTACTTC

abundance: few
j_gene: TRBJ1-6
v_gene: TRBV5-1
d_gene: TRBD1
CDR3aa: CASRPGTGGSSPLHF
CDR3nt: TGCGCCAGCAGACCCGGGACAGGGGGAAGTTCACCCCTCCACTTT

abundance: once
j_gene: TRBJ1-1
v_gene: TRBV29-1
d_gene: -
CDR3aa: CSVEGRLNTEAFF
CDR3nt: TGCAGCGTTGAAGGGCGGCTAAACACTGAAGCTTTCTTT

abundance: -
j_gene: TRBJ1-5
v_gene: TRBV28
d_gene: -
CDR3aa: CASSFGGVGNQPQHF
CDR3nt: TGTGCCAGCAGTTTTGGGGGCGTTGGCAATCAGCCCCAGCATTTT